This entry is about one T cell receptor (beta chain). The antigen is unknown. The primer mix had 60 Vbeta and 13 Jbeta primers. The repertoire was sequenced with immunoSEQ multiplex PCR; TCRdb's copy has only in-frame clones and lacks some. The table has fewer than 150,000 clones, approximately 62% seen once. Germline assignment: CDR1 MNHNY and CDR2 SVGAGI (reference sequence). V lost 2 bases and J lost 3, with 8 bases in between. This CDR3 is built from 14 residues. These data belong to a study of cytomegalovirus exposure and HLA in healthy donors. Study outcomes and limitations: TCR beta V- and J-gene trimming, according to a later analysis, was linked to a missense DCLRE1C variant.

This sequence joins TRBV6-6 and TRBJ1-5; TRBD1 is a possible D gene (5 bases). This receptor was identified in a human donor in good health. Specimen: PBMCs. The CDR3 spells CASSYPGNNQPQHF. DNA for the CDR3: TGTGCCAGCAGTTACCCAGGGAACAATCAGCCCCAGCATTTT.